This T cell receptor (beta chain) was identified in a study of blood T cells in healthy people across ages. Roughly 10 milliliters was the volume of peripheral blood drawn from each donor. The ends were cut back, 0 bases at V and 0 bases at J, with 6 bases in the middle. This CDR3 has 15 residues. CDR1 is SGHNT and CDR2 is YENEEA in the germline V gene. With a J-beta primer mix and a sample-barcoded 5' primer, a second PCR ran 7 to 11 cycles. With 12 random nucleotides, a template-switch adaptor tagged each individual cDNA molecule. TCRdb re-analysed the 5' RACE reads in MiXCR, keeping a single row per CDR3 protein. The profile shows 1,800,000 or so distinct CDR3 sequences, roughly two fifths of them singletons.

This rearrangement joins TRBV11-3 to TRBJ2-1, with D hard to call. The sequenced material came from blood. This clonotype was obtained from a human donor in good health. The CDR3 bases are TGTGCCAGCAGCTTAGACGCCTACTCCTACAATGAGCAGTTCTTC. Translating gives CASSLDAYSYNEQFF.